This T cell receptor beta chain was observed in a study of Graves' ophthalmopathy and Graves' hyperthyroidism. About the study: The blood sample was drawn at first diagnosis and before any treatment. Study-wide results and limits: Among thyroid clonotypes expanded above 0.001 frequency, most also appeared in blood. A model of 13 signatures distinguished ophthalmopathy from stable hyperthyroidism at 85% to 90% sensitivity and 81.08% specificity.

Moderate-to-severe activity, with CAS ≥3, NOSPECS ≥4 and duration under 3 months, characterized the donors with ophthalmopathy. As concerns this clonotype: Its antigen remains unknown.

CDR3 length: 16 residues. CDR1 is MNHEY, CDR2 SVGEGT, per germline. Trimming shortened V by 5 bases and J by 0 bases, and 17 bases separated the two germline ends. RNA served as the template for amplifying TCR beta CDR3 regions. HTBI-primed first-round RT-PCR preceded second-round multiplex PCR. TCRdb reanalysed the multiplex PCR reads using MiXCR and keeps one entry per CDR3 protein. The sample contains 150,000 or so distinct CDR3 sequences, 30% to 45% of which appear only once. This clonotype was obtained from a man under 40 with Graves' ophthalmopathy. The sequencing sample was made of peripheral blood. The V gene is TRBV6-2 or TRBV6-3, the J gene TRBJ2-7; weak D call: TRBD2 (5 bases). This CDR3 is CASSAERRAHSYEQYF. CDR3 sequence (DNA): TGTGCCAGCAGTGCCGAGAGGCGGGCCCACTCCTACGAGCAGTACTTC.